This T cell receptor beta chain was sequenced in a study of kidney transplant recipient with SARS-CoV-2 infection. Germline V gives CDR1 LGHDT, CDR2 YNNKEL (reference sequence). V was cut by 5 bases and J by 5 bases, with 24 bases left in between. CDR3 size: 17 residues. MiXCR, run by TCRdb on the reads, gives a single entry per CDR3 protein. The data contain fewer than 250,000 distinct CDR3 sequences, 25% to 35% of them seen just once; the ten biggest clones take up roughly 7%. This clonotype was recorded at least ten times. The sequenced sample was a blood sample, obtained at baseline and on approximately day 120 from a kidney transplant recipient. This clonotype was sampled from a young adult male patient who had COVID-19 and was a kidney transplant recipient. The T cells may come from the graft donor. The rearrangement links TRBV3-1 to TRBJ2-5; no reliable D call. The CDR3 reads CASSVQVPISFSETQYF. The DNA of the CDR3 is TGTGCCAGCAGCGTTCAGGTTCCCATTTCTTTCTCTGAGACCCAGTACTTC.